This T cell receptor beta chain came from a study of T cell responses to AZD1222 COVID-19 vaccine. Germline V gene sequence: CDR1 MNHEY, CDR2 SVGEGT. The CDR3 has 14 residues. With 6 bases removed from V and 6 bases from J, the gap between germline ends came to 17 bases. Repertoires were generated with immunoSEQ multiplex PCR, while TCRdb's copy carries only in-frame clones and drops some. The sample includes around 200,000 clones, just over 85% of them seen just once. The receptor was isolated from an adult in good health. This specimen consisted of peripheral blood, obtained on day 0 of AZD1222 vaccination. V usage is TRBV6-2 or TRBV6-3 and J usage is TRBJ1-2; D gene uncertain. DNA of the CDR3: TGTGCCAGCAGCATTCCCGGACGGGCTAATGGCTACACCTTC. Residues: CASSIPGRANGYTF.